The clone carrying this TCR beta chain was found many times. Its antigen is still unknown. The data were obtained in a study of identical twins. Study-wide points: Modelling underestimated the level of out-of-frame TCR alpha sharing observed in monozygotic twins.

In TCRdb, the 5' RACE reads were re-called with MiXCR into one record per CDR3 protein. Among around 510,000 distinct CDR3 sequences listed, 14% were seen once. Healthy Caucasian donors formed the entire cohort. The CDR3 consists of 14 residues. The junction had 7 bases not matched to a gene; V was cut back by 4 bases and J by 5 bases. CDR1 is MGHRA, CDR2 YSYEKL, per germline. These data were likewise used in another study, on yellow fever vaccine responses in identical twins.

The TCR sequence derives from a woman under 30 in good health. Sequences were obtained from CD4+ T cells sorted from blood. V is TRBV4-1 and J is TRBJ2-5; TRBD2 agrees at 7 bases. In DNA, the CDR3 is TGCGCCAGCAGCCTCCCGGGGGGTTGGGAGACCCAGTACTTC. This codes for CASSLPGGWETQYF.